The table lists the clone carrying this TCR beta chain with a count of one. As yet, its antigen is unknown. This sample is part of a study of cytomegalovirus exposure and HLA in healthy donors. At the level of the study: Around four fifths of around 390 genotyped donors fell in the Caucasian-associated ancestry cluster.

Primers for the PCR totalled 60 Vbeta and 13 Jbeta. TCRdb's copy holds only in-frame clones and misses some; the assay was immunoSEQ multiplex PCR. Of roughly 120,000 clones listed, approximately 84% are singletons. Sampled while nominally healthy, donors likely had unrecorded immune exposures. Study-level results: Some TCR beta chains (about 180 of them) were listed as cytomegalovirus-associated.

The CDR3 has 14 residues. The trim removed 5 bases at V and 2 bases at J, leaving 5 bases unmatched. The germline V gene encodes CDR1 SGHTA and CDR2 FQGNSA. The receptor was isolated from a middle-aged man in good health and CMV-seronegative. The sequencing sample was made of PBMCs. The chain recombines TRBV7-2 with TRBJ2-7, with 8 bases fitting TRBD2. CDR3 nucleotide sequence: TGTGCCAGCAGCCAAAGCGGGGGCCCCTACGAGCAGTACTTC. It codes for CASSQSGGPYEQYF.